This TCR beta chain was recovered during a study of PD-L1 blockade in urothelial cancer. Study in general: Patients commenced atezolizumab in the mid-2010s, and it was given at 1,200 mg intravenously every 3 weeks. The study found a median of about 1,500 T cells in tumor samples. Whole-study findings and limits: More tumor-infiltrating T lymphocytes were found in patients with durable benefit.

Profiling relied on immunoSEQ multiplex PCR, and the TCRdb table lists in-frame clones only, not all of them. The repertoire holds 35,000 or so clones, with approximately 40% as singletons. In the case of this clone: Its specificity is unknown.

Disease in patients was locally advanced or metastatic urothelial carcinoma. V was pared by 4 bases and J by 7 bases, with 10 bases of the junction left unmatched. The CDR3 covers 15 residues. Germline V CDR1 and CDR2: SGHRS, YFSETQ. The chain employs TRBV5-1 and TRBJ1-4; 7 positions agree with TRBD1. This receptor was identified in a man in his sixties with urothelial cancer. The specimen comprised tumor tissue, sampled before atezolizumab (anti-PD-L1) treatment. CDR3 DNA sequence: TGCGCCAGCAGCACCAAGACAGGGAACTCTGAAAAACTGTTTTTT. Its translation: CASSTKTGNSEKLFF.